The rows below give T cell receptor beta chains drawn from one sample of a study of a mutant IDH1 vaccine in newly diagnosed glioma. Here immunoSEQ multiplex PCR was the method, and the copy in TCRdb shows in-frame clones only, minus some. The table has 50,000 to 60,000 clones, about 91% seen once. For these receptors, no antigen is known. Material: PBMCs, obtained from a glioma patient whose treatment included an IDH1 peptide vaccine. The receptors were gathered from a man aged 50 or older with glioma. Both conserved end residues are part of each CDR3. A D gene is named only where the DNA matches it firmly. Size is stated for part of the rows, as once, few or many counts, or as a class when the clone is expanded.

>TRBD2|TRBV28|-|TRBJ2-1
CASSRGLAGNSYNEQFF
TGTGCCAGCAGCCGAGGACTAGCGGGGAACTCCTACAATGAGCAGTTCTTC
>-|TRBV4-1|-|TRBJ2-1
CASSQDRDTDNEQFF
TGCGCCAGCAGCCAAGATCGGGACACTGACAATGAGCAGTTCTTC
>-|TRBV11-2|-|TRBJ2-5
CASSQQETQYF
TGTGCCAGCAGCCAGCAAGAGACCCAGTACTTC
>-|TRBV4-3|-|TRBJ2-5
CASSQEYPGPETQYF
TGCGCCAGCAGCCAAGAGTACCCGGGGCCAGAGACCCAGTACTTC
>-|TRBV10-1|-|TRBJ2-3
CASSRSRTRDITDTQYF
TGCGCCAGCAGCAGGTCCCGAACTCGCGATATCACAGATACGCAGTATTTT
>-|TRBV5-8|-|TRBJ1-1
CASSLGQANTEAFF
TGTGCCAGCAGCTTGGGACAGGCTAACACTGAAGCTTTCTTT
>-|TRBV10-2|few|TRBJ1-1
CASGRPGPNTEAFF
TGCGCCAGCGGACGACCAGGACCGAACACTGAAGCTTTCTTT
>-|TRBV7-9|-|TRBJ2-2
CASSLGNTGELFF
TGTGCCAGCAGCTTGGGGAACACCGGGGAGCTGTTTTTT
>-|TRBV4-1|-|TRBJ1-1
CASSQDAGGEAFF
TGCGCCAGCAGCCAAGATGCCGGGGGGGAAGCTTTCTTT
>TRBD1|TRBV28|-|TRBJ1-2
CASSLRTGRIYGYTF
TGTGCCAGCAGTCTACGGACAGGGAGGATCTATGGCTACACCTTC
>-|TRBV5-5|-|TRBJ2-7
CASSLGQVSSYEQYF
TGTGCCAGCAGCTTGGGACAGGTATCTTCCTACGAGCAGTACTTC
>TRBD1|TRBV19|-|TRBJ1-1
CASSITGTVNTEAFF
TGTGCCAGTAGTATAACCGGGACAGTGAACACTGAAGCTTTCTTT
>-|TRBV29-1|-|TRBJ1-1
CSVEGRGGPEAFF
TGCAGCGTTGAGGGGAGGGGTGGCCCTGAAGCTTTCTTT
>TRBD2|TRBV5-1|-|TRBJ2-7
CASSLDVSGSSYEQYF
TGCGCCAGCAGCTTGGATGTTAGCGGGTCCTCCTACGAGCAGTACTTC
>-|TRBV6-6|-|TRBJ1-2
CASSYSGLDDYGYTF
TGTGCCAGCAGTTACTCGGGGCTGGATGACTATGGCTACACCTTC
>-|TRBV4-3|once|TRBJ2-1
CASSQEWASPHNEQFF
TGCGCCAGCAGCCAAGAGTGGGCTAGCCCCCACAATGAGCAGTTCTTC
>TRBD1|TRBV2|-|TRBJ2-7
CASSATGESYEQYF
TGTGCCAGCAGTGCGACAGGGGAATCCTACGAGCAGTACTTC
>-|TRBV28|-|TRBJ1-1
CASKLQGRTEAFF
TGTGCCAGCAAGCTGCAGGGGAGGACTGAAGCTTTCTTT
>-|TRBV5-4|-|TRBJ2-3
CASSLPGRFKDTQYF
TGTGCCAGCAGCTTACCGGGGAGGTTTAAAGATACGCAGTATTTT
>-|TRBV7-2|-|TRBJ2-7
CASSSPGGEQYF
TGTGCCAGCAGCTCCCCCGGGGGCGAGCAGTACTTC
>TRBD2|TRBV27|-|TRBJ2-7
CASSTQRRGLVREQYF
TGTGCCAGCAGTACCCAGCGTCGGGGACTAGTGCGCGAGCAGTACTTC
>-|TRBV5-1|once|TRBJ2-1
CASCRECRSSYNEQFF
TGCGCCAGCTGTCGGGAATGTCGGAGCTCCTACAATGAGCAGTTCTTC
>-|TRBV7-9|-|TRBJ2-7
CASSLVADGEQYF
TGTGCCAGCAGCTTGGTAGCTGATGGGGAGCAGTACTTC
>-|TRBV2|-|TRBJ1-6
CASSETRVGSYNSPLHF
TGTGCCAGCAGTGAAACCCGGGTGGGCTCCTATAATTCACCCCTCCACTTT
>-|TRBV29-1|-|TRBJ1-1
CSVEADTEAFF
TGCAGCGTTGAGGCAGACACTGAAGCTTTCTTT
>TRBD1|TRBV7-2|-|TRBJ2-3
CASSPGQGYTEADTQYF
TGTGCCAGCAGCCCTGGACAGGGATATACTGAGGCAGATACGCAGTATTTT
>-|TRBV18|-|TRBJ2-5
CASSVGLSETQYF
TGTGCCAGCTCGGTGGGGCTGAGTGAGACCCAGTACTTC
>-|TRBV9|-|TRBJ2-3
CASSVGVKVPDTQYF
TGTGCCAGCAGCGTAGGCGTCAAGGTCCCAGATACGCAGTATTTT
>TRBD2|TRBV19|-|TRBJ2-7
CASSQPTSGRWSHEQYF
TGTGCCAGTAGTCAACCCACTAGCGGGAGGTGGTCCCACGAGCAGTACTTC
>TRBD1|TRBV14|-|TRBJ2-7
CASSLTGFVDEQYF
TGTGCCAGCAGCCTGACAGGGTTTGTAGACGAGCAGTACTTC
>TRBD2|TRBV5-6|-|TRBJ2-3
CASSPGLDDPDTQYF
TGTGCCAGCAGCCCGGGACTAGACGACCCAGATACGCAGTATTTT
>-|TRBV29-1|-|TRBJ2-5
CSVIGLGGLGTQYF
TGCAGCGTTATAGGGCTGGGAGGTCTCGGGACCCAGTACTTC
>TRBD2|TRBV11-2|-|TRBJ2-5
CASSSSGGAETQYF
TGTGCCAGCAGCTCTAGCGGGGGGGCGGAGACCCAGTACTTC
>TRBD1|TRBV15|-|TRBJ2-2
CATSIQGEENTGELFF
TGTGCCACCAGCATACAGGGGGAGGAGAACACCGGGGAGCTGTTTTTT
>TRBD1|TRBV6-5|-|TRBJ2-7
CASSYGETGGYEQYF
TGTGCCAGCAGTTACGGGGAGACAGGGGGTTACGAGCAGTACTTC
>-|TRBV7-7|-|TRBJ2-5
CASSLSPGWEAGETQYF
TGTGCTAGCAGCTTATCGCCTGGGTGGGAGGCGGGGGAGACCCAGTACTTC
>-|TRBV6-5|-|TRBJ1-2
CASRDGGGGSYGYTF
TGTGCCAGCAGGGATGGGGGCGGTGGTAGCTATGGCTACACCTTC
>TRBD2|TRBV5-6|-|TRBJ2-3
CASSLLPGLAGLYTDTQYF
TGTGCCAGCAGCTTGCTCCCGGGACTAGCGGGGTTGTACACAGATACGCAGTATTTT
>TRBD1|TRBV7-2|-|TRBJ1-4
CASSLASQGGEKLFF
TGTGCCAGCAGCTTAGCGTCGCAGGGGGGAGAAAAACTGTTTTTT
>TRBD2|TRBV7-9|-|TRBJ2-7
CASSAWPPGRQNSYEQYF
TGTGCCAGCAGCGCATGGCCCCCCGGGAGGCAGAACTCCTACGAGCAGTACTTC
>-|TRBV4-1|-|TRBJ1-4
CASSQVPGPNEKLFF
TGCGCCAGCAGCCAAGTTCCAGGCCCTAATGAAAAACTGTTTTTT
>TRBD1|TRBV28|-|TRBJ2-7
CASSLSAGTVLDEQYF
TGTGCCAGCAGTTTATCGGCCGGGACAGTGTTGGACGAGCAGTACTTC
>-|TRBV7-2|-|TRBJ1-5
CASSLGDGGHQPQHF
TGTGCCAGCAGCTTAGGCGACGGGGGCCATCAGCCCCAGCATTTT
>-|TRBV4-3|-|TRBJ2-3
CASSQDLGASTDTQYF
TGCGCCAGCAGCCAAGATCTCGGTGCAAGCACAGATACGCAGTATTTT
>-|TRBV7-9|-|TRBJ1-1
CASSLDQAGEAFF
TGTGCCAGCAGCTTAGATCAGGCGGGTGAAGCTTTCTTT
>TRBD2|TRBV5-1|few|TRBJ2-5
CASSLDASGGGESETQYF
TGCGCCAGCAGCTTGGATGCTAGCGGGGGGGGTGAGAGCGAGACCCAGTACTTC
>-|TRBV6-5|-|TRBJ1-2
CASSYSDNYGYTF
TGTGCCAGCAGTTACTCTGACAACTATGGCTACACCTTC